This entry features one T cell receptor beta chain sequence. The target antigen is unknown. The data were obtained in a study of STAT3 mutations in large granular lymphocyte leukemia. As for the study in general: Over half of T-LGLL patients had one or more immunosuppressive regimens.

Method: immunoSEQ multiplex PCR; TCRdb's copy keeps in-frame clones and lacks some. The table lists roughly 9,400 clones, 92% of them singletons, with around three fifths in the top ten. Overall study results and limits: Every T-cell large granular lymphocyte leukemia patient had at least one immunodominant TCR beta clonotype. No sample exists from the first appearance of each clone.

This CDR3 contains 11 residues. Trimming took off 4 bases at V and 9 bases at J, with 9 bases between the two ends. Looked up from germline, CDR1 is SGHVS and CDR2 is FQNEAQ. The chain has TRBV7-8 and TRBJ1-1; no definite D call. Sequencing was carried out using peripheral blood mononuclear cells. This receptor was identified in a man aged 60 to 69 with T-cell large granular lymphocyte leukemia. Some clones in this sample may be carry-over from other donors' samples. CDR3 region: CASSSLGQAFF. DNA of the CDR3: TGTGCCAGCAGCTCCCTAGGACAAGCTTTCTTT.